This T cell receptor (beta chain) was captured by sequencing in a study of Tregs in tolerant kidney transplant recipients. Findings and limits, study-wide: For some patients, primers changed over time, blocking nucleotide-level comparison.

The nonmyeloablative bone marrow transplants came from related graft donors, with transient mixed chimerism. CD4+CD25+CD127- Tregs, CD4+CD25- non-Tregs, CD4 and CD8 cells were sorted. The protocol was immunoSEQ multiplex PCR, while the TCRdb copy is restricted to in-frame clones and leaves out a portion. The sample holds 14,000 or so clones. V dropped 1 base and J dropped 6 bases, with 11 bases sitting between them. There are 14 residues in the CDR3. Per germline, CDR1 SGHRS and CDR2 YFSETQ. Remarks on this clone: The target antigen is unknown. The missing CDR3 end, 3 residues past where the read stops, is filled in from the germline J gene.

Sequenced here: CD8+ T cells from blood (PBMCs), sampled 6 months after the transplant. The J gene is TRBJ2-1, the V gene TRBV5-1; TRBD1 might be the D (7 bases). The sequence was obtained from a human patient who received a combined kidney and bone marrow transplant. Some T cells could come from the graft donor. The sequenced CDR3 bases are TGCGCCAGCAGCTTGTTCCAGGGGGGCAATGAG. Its protein product is CASSLFQGGNE. Given in full, the CDR3 is CASSLFQGGNEQFF.